Following are 13 T cell receptor beta chains from one sample sequenced in a study of blood T cells in healthy people across ages. The authors ran a second PCR of about 6 to 11 cycles using a sample-barcoded 5' primer and a J-beta primer mix. TCRdb re-called the 5' RACE reads through MiXCR, storing one row per CDR3 protein. The table records about 280,000 distinct CDR3 sequences, around 29% of them present only once. Sequenced: blood. These receptors originate from a woman aged 70 to 79 in good health.

This clonotype was seen a few times. The chain combines TRBV10-3 with TRBJ2-3; D remains unclear. The CDR3 is 13 amino acids. V shed 4 bases and J shed 2 bases, with 7 bases lying between them. Germline assignment: CDR1 ENHRY and CDR2 SYGVKD. CDR3 protein: CAISVQTTDTQYF. CDR3 coding DNA: TGTGCCATCAGTGTCCAGACCACAGATACGCAGTATTTT.

This CDR3 reads CASSERGSGRGNEQFF. The CDR3 bases are TGTGCCAGCAGCGAACGCGGTAGCGGGAGAGGGAATGAGCAGTTCTTC. This sequence joins TRBV7-2 and TRBJ2-5, with 9 bases matching TRBD2. The J call may be incorrect, as the DNA end agrees better with TRBJ2-1. CDR1 and CDR2 from the germline V gene are SGHTA and FQGNSA. The CDR3 is 16 residues long.

The V gene is TRBV20-1, the J gene TRBJ2-7; no clear D gene. Germline lookup yields CDR1 DFQATT and CDR2 SNEGSKA (reference sequence). The CDR3 has 10 amino acids. V dropped 5 bases and J dropped 4 bases, with 6 bases sitting between them. DNA for the CDR3: TGCAGTGCTGCGAGATACGAGCAGTACTTC. It encodes CSAARYEQYF.

The chain is built from TRBV7-9 and TRBJ1-2, with D unresolved. Germline-derived CDR1 and CDR2 are SEHNR and FQNEAQ (reference sequence). There are 15 residues in the CDR3. Trimming left V 5 bases short and J 4 bases short, with 17 bases between. For the CDR3, the DNA is TGTGCCAGCAGCCTTCAGGTGGGGAGTAGCTATGGCTACACCTTC. Translation gives CASSLQVGSSYGYTF.

This clonotype was picked up many times. The chain uses TRBV28 and TRBJ1-6; 8 bases line up with TRBD1. Germline lookup yields CDR1 MDHEN and CDR2 SYDVKM. CDR3 length equals 13 residues. The V segment lost 6 bases and the J segment 10 bases; nucleotides outside the gene matches: 5. CDR3 bases: TGTGCCAGCAGACGGACAGGGAGGTCACCCCTCCACTTT. Amino acid sequence: CASRRTGRSPLHF.

This clonotype has just a few counts. The chain carries TRBV12-5 and TRBJ2-5, with 9 bases that match TRBD2. J lost 4 bases, V lost 3 bases, and 6 bases had no gene match. This CDR3 contains 15 residues. Germline V gene lookup returns CDR1 LGHNT and CDR2 FRNRAP. The CDR3 loop is CASGLGTSPPETQYF. CDR3 DNA sequence: TGTGCTAGTGGTTTAGGGACTAGCCCTCCAGAGACCCAGTACTTC.

In this sample, this clonotype turned up many times. The V and J genes are TRBV20-1 and TRBJ2-3, with D maybe TRBD1 (5 bases). The CDR3 runs to 16 residues. Germline V gene lookup returns CDR1 DFQATT and CDR2 SNEGSKA (reference sequence). Trimming pared 3 bases from V and 0 bases from J, leaving 16 bases between. Here the CDR3 reads CSASRWGGTSTDTQYF. CDR3 bases: TGCAGTGCTAGTCGCTGGGGCGGAACTAGCACAGATACGCAGTATTTT.

There are many counts of this clonotype. The CDR3 is CASSPERGRYEQYF. For the CDR3, the DNA is TGTGCCAGCAGCCCAGAGCGGGGCCGCTACGAGCAGTACTTC. The chain links TRBV7-2 to TRBJ2-7; 7 bases align to TRBD2. The CDR3 has 14 amino acids. Germline values: CDR1 SGHTA, CDR2 FQGNSA. The V and J ends lost 5 bases and 3 bases, in that order; junction bases with no gene match: 7.

The V call is TRBV12-3 or TRBV12-4, the J call TRBJ2-7; D tentatively reads TRBD1 or TRBD2 (5 bases each). V was trimmed by 6 bases and J by 6 bases, leaving 21 bases between them. The CDR3 has 15 amino acids. The CDR3 DNA sequence: TGTGCCAGCAGCCTAACCCTTGGGGGAGTAGGCGAGCAGTACTTC. Translation: CASSLTLGGVGEQYF.

The rearrangement joins TRBV29-1 to TRBJ2-5; TRBD1 or TRBD2 may be the D gene (6 bases each). The V gene's germline CDR1 is SQVTM and CDR2 ANQGSEA. Trimming left V 7 bases short and J 4 bases short, with 16 bases between. The CDR3 loop spans 13 amino acids. The CDR3 DNA reads as TGCAGCGCTGCGGGACATTATGTAGAGACCCAGTACTTC. It yields the protein CSAAGHYVETQYF.

The chain recombines TRBV4-1 with TRBJ2-1, with D unclear. V gave up 3 bases and J gave up 4 bases, with 16 bases separating them. Germline-derived CDR1 and CDR2 are MGHRA and YSYEKL. The CDR3 runs 16 residues. CDR3 coding DNA: TGCGCCAGCAGCCAGGTCCGGCTAGTTAAGTACAATGAGCAGTTCTTC. Residues: CASSQVRLVKYNEQFF.

This clonotype was recorded a few times. The chain couples TRBV3-1 to TRBJ2-1; TRBD2 aligns across 9 bases. This CDR3 contains 18 residues. The junction had 8 bases not matched to a gene; V was cut back by 2 bases and J by 0 bases. Germline CDR1 LGHDT, CDR2 YNNKEL (reference sequence). CDR3 amino acids: CASSQFSSGRSSYNEQFF. The CDR3 DNA reads as TGTGCCAGCAGCCAATTCTCAAGCGGGAGGAGCTCCTACAATGAGCAGTTCTTC.

CDR3 bases: TGTGCCAGCAGTTTGGGGTTAGCGGGTAAATACAATGAGCAGTTCTTC. It codes for CASSLGLAGKYNEQFF. The J gene is TRBJ2-1, the V gene TRBV27, with 7 bases matching TRBD2. CDR1 is MNHEY, CDR2 SMNVEV, per germline (reference sequence). This CDR3 spans 16 amino acids. J was trimmed by 4 bases and V by 3 bases; bases with no gene match: 9.